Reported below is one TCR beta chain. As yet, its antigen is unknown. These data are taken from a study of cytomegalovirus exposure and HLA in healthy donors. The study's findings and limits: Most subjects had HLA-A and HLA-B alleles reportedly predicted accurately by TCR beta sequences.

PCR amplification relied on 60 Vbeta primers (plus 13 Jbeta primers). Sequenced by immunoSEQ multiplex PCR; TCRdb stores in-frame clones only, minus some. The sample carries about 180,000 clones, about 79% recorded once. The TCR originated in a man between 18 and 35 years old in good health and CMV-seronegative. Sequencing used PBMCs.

Here the CDR3 reads CASSQDSETEYEQYF. The CDR3 DNA follows: TGCGCCAGCAGCCAAGATTCTGAGACAGAATACGAGCAGTACTTC. The gene calls are TRBV4-1 and TRBJ2-7, with D perhaps TRBD1 (5 bases). V lost 0 bases, J lost 4 bases, and 13 bases lay in between. There are 15 residues in the CDR3. CDR1 and CDR2 from the germline V gene are MGHRA and YSYEKL.